The rows below give T cell receptor beta chains drawn from one sample of a study of T-cell reconstitution after alpha-beta-depleted transplantation in children. One entry per CDR3 protein results from TCRdb running MiXCR on the PCR reads. The table has a few hundred thousand distinct CDR3 sequences, around 9.1% seen once. The specimen was PBMCs, collected before TCRalphabeta/CD19-depleted stem cell transplant. These receptors originate from a boy less than two years old with acute myeloid leukemia, due to receive a stem cell transplant. Each CDR3 is given with its conserved first and last residue. A D gene is named only where the DNA matches it firmly. Only part of the rows carry a size: once, few, many, or a class if the clone is expanded.

abundance: many; v_gene: TRBV11-1; d_gene: -; j_gene: TRBJ2-7; len: 16; CDR3aa: CASSLATGTTTYEQYF; CDR3nt: TGTGCCAGCAGCTTAGCCACCGGGACAACTACCTACGAGCAGTACTTC
abundance: many; v_gene: TRBV12-3/TRBV12-4; d_gene: TRBD1; j_gene: TRBJ1-1; len: 18; CDR3aa: CASSLLPWTGAMNTEAFF; CDR3nt: TGTGCCAGCAGTTTGCTTCCCTGGACAGGGGCGATGAACACTGAAGCTTTCTTT
abundance: many; v_gene: TRBV7-9; d_gene: TRBD1; j_gene: TRBJ2-7; len: 14; CDR3aa: CASSMTGVPYEQYF; CDR3nt: TGTGCCAGCAGCATGACAGGGGTCCCCTACGAGCAGTACTTC
abundance: many; v_gene: TRBV9; d_gene: -; j_gene: TRBJ2-5; len: 15; CDR3aa: CASSPWRRPQETQYF; CDR3nt: TGTGCCAGCAGCCCGTGGAGACGGCCCCAAGAGACCCAGTACTTC
abundance: many; v_gene: TRBV29-1; d_gene: -; j_gene: TRBJ2-1; len: 16; CDR3aa: CSVEEEAGISYNEQFF; CDR3nt: TGCAGCGTTGAAGAAGAGGCAGGGATCTCCTACAATGAGCAGTTCTTC
abundance: many; v_gene: TRBV5-1; d_gene: -; j_gene: TRBJ2-7; len: 13; CDR3aa: CASRRAGVYEQYF; CDR3nt: TGCGCCAGCAGACGGGCAGGGGTCTACGAGCAGTACTTC
abundance: -; v_gene: TRBV20-1; d_gene: -; j_gene: TRBJ1-4; len: 14; CDR3aa: CSARARDIHEKLFF; CDR3nt: TGCAGTGCTAGAGCAAGGGATATTCATGAAAAACTGTTTTTT
abundance: many; v_gene: TRBV6-1; d_gene: TRBD2; j_gene: TRBJ2-1; len: 14; CDR3aa: CASSATSGSREQFF; CDR3nt: TGTGCCAGCAGTGCCACTAGCGGGAGCCGGGAGCAGTTCTTC
abundance: -; v_gene: TRBV5-1; d_gene: -; j_gene: TRBJ2-1; len: 14; CDR3aa: CASSSPGDYNEQFF; CDR3nt: TGCGCCAGCAGCTCTCCCGGGGACTACAATGAGCAGTTCTTC
abundance: many; v_gene: TRBV28; d_gene: -; j_gene: TRBJ2-7; len: 12; CDR3aa: CASSAPPDRQYF; CDR3nt: TGTGCCAGCAGTGCCCCCCCGGACAGGCAGTACTTC
abundance: many; v_gene: TRBV19; d_gene: TRBD1; j_gene: TRBJ2-4; len: 19; CDR3aa: CASSIKNRRDRLAKNIQYF; CDR3nt: TGTGCCAGTAGTATTAAAAACCGCCGGGACAGGTTAGCCAAAAACATTCAGTACTTC
abundance: many; v_gene: TRBV9; d_gene: TRBD2; j_gene: TRBJ2-7; len: 18; CDR3aa: CASSVGGKTSEGVYEQYF; CDR3nt: TGTGCCAGCAGCGTAGGCGGTAAGACTAGCGAGGGGGTCTACGAGCAGTACTTC
abundance: -; v_gene: TRBV10-2; d_gene: TRBD2; j_gene: TRBJ2-1; len: 14; CDR3aa: CASEGLAGYNEQFF; CDR3nt: TGCGCCAGCGAGGGACTAGCGGGTTACAATGAGCAGTTCTTC
abundance: many; v_gene: TRBV10-3; d_gene: -; j_gene: TRBJ2-7; len: 14; CDR3aa: CAISPEVGDYEQYF; CDR3nt: TGTGCCATCAGTCCCGAAGTGGGGGACTACGAGCAGTACTTC
abundance: many; v_gene: TRBV18; d_gene: -; j_gene: TRBJ2-1; len: 13; CDR3aa: CASSPPYGNEQFF; CDR3nt: TGTGCCAGCTCACCACCCTATGGGAATGAGCAGTTCTTC
abundance: many; v_gene: TRBV10-3; d_gene: -; j_gene: TRBJ1-3; len: 17; CDR3aa: CAISADTYGFSGNTIYF; CDR3nt: TGTGCCATCAGTGCGGATACCTATGGATTCTCTGGAAACACCATATATTTT
abundance: many; v_gene: TRBV6-5; d_gene: -; j_gene: TRBJ2-1; len: 15; CDR3aa: CASSYRTASYNEQFF; CDR3nt: TGTGCCAGCAGTTACAGGACAGCCTCCTACAATGAGCAGTTCTTC
abundance: few; v_gene: TRBV20-1; d_gene: TRBD2; j_gene: TRBJ2-7; len: 14; CDR3aa: CSALLAGGLREQYF; CDR3nt: TGCAGTGCGCTACTAGCGGGGGGGCTCAGGGAGCAGTACTTC
abundance: many; v_gene: TRBV6-5; d_gene: -; j_gene: TRBJ1-1; len: 14; CDR3aa: CASSSSRWDTEAFF; CDR3nt: TGTGCCAGCAGTTCCAGTCGTTGGGACACTGAAGCTTTCTTT
abundance: -; v_gene: TRBV20-1; d_gene: -; j_gene: TRBJ1-5; len: 13; CDR3aa: CSARKQRNQPQHF; CDR3nt: TGCAGTGCTAGGAAACAGCGCAATCAGCCCCAGCATTTT
abundance: many; v_gene: TRBV12-3/TRBV12-4; d_gene: TRBD2; j_gene: TRBJ2-7; len: 16; CDR3aa: CASSPGGLAAPYEQYF; CDR3nt: TGTGCCAGCAGTCCAGGGGGACTAGCGGCCCCCTACGAGCAGTACTTC
abundance: -; v_gene: TRBV5-1; d_gene: TRBD1; j_gene: TRBJ2-3; len: 18; CDR3aa: CASSLGWTGSASTDTQYF; CDR3nt: TGCGCCAGCAGCTTGGGGTGGACAGGTTCCGCTAGCACAGATACGCAGTATTTT
abundance: few; v_gene: TRBV5-5; d_gene: -; j_gene: TRBJ2-7; len: 13; CDR3aa: CASSLAAYYEQYF; CDR3nt: TGTGCCAGCAGCTTGGCCGCGTACTACGAGCAGTACTTC
abundance: many; v_gene: TRBV24-1; d_gene: -; j_gene: TRBJ2-3; len: 14; CDR3aa: CATGRQGLTDTQYF; CDR3nt: TGTGCCACCGGGCGACAGGGACTCACAGATACGCAGTATTTT
abundance: many; v_gene: TRBV7-8; d_gene: TRBD1; j_gene: TRBJ1-4; len: 15; CDR3aa: CASTRKGQGNEKLFF; CDR3nt: TGTGCCAGCACCCGTAAGGGACAGGGTAATGAAAAACTGTTTTTT
abundance: many; v_gene: TRBV15; d_gene: -; j_gene: TRBJ2-1; len: 13; CDR3aa: CATSTPSSVEQFF; CDR3nt: TGTGCCACCAGCACGCCTTCTAGCGTTGAGCAGTTCTTC
abundance: -; v_gene: TRBV5-1; d_gene: TRBD1; j_gene: TRBJ1-1; len: 17; CDR3aa: CASSSQPGQGLGTEAFF; CDR3nt: TGCGCCAGCAGCTCCCAACCGGGACAGGGCTTGGGAACTGAAGCTTTCTTT
abundance: -; v_gene: TRBV4-3; d_gene: -; j_gene: TRBJ2-5; len: 12; CDR3aa: CASSKGIETQYF; CDR3nt: TGCGCCAGCAGCAAAGGGATAGAGACCCAGTACTTC
abundance: many; v_gene: TRBV13; d_gene: TRBD2; j_gene: TRBJ2-1; len: 15; CDR3aa: CASSAIAREGNEQFF; CDR3nt: TGTGCCAGCAGCGCAATAGCCAGGGAGGGCAATGAGCAGTTCTTC
abundance: -; v_gene: TRBV29-1; d_gene: -; j_gene: TRBJ1-1; len: 13; CDR3aa: CSVPGRVNTEAFF; CDR3nt: TGCAGCGTCCCGGGGAGGGTAAACACTGAAGCTTTCTTT
abundance: many; v_gene: TRBV9; d_gene: -; j_gene: TRBJ2-1; len: 14; CDR3aa: CASTPTEPYNEQFF; CDR3nt: TGTGCCAGCACCCCGACTGAACCCTACAATGAGCAGTTCTTC
abundance: many; v_gene: TRBV12-3/TRBV12-4; d_gene: TRBD1; j_gene: TRBJ1-2; len: 15; CDR3aa: CASSLARTGGYGYTF; CDR3nt: TGTGCCAGCAGTTTAGCGCGAACAGGGGGCTATGGCTACACCTTC
abundance: -; v_gene: TRBV23-1; d_gene: -; j_gene: TRBJ1-1; len: 17; CDR3aa: CASSPRGVTVRNTEAFF; CDR3nt: TGCGCCAGCAGCCCCAGAGGCGTAACGGTCCGGAACACTGAAGCTTTCTTT
abundance: few; v_gene: TRBV29-1; d_gene: TRBD1; j_gene: TRBJ1-1; len: 13; CDR3aa: CSVERDSLTEAFF; CDR3nt: TGCAGCGTTGAAAGGGACAGCCTCACTGAAGCTTTCTTT
abundance: many; v_gene: TRBV27; d_gene: TRBD2; j_gene: TRBJ2-7; len: 16; CDR3aa: CASTQTSGGPKAEQYF; CDR3nt: TGTGCCAGCACCCAGACTAGCGGGGGGCCAAAAGCCGAGCAGTACTTC
abundance: -; v_gene: TRBV4-3; d_gene: -; j_gene: TRBJ2-7; len: 16; CDR3aa: CASSQDMTGHLYEQYF; CDR3nt: TGCGCCAGCAGCCAAGATATGACGGGACACCTCTACGAGCAGTACTTC
abundance: many; v_gene: TRBV29-1; d_gene: -; j_gene: TRBJ2-3; len: 15; CDR3aa: CSVAPYWTRTDTQYF; CDR3nt: TGCAGCGTCGCTCCTTACTGGACCCGGACAGATACGCAGTATTTT
abundance: many; v_gene: TRBV20-1; d_gene: TRBD2; j_gene: TRBJ2-1; len: 14; CDR3aa: CSARKLAGYNEQFF; CDR3nt: TGCAGTGCTAGAAAGCTAGCGGGTTACAATGAGCAGTTCTTC
abundance: many; v_gene: TRBV3-1; d_gene: TRBD1; j_gene: TRBJ1-1; len: 14; CDR3aa: CASSQTGQGDGAFF; CDR3nt: TGTGCCAGCAGCCAAACGGGACAGGGGGATGGAGCTTTCTTT
abundance: many; v_gene: TRBV6-5; d_gene: TRBD1; j_gene: TRBJ2-1; len: 14; CDR3aa: CASTLPGQGNEQFF; CDR3nt: TGTGCCAGCACCTTACCGGGACAGGGCAATGAGCAGTTCTTC
abundance: many; v_gene: TRBV12-3/TRBV12-4; d_gene: TRBD1; j_gene: TRBJ2-1; len: 15; CDR3aa: CASSLQLKQGNEQFF; CDR3nt: TGTGCCAGCAGCTTACAACTTAAACAGGGGAATGAGCAGTTCTTC
abundance: few; v_gene: TRBV7-9; d_gene: -; j_gene: TRBJ1-1; len: 14; CDR3aa: CACSLVITGTEAFF; CDR3nt: TGTGCCTGCAGCTTAGTTATCACGGGCACTGAAGCTTTCTTT
abundance: -; v_gene: TRBV7-2; d_gene: -; j_gene: TRBJ2-3; len: 15; CDR3aa: CASRLNREPTDTQYF; CDR3nt: TGTGCCAGCAGACTAAACAGGGAACCCACAGATACGCAGTATTTT
abundance: many; v_gene: TRBV4-3; d_gene: TRBD1; j_gene: TRBJ1-6; len: 19; CDR3aa: CASSQDPWRGQSYNSPLHF; CDR3nt: TGCGCCAGCAGCCAAGACCCCTGGAGGGGGCAGTCCTATAATTCACCCCTCCACTTT
abundance: many; v_gene: TRBV4-2; d_gene: TRBD1; j_gene: TRBJ1-2; len: 17; CDR3aa: CASSQDLAGGASYGYTF; CDR3nt: TGTGCCAGCAGCCAAGATTTGGCAGGGGGCGCTTCCTATGGCTACACCTTC
abundance: -; v_gene: TRBV2; d_gene: -; j_gene: TRBJ2-3; len: 15; CDR3aa: CASKTRLGNTYTQYF; CDR3nt: TGTGCCAGCAAAACGAGGCTAGGAAACACATATACGCAGTATTTT
abundance: many; v_gene: TRBV15; d_gene: -; j_gene: TRBJ1-4; len: 16; CDR3aa: CATSRDGGGLAEKLFF; CDR3nt: TGTGCCACCAGCAGAGATGGAGGGGGGCTCGCTGAAAAACTGTTTTTT
abundance: many; v_gene: TRBV10-3; d_gene: TRBD2; j_gene: TRBJ2-7; len: 14; CDR3aa: CAISDAGLVYEQYF; CDR3nt: TGTGCCATCAGTGACGCGGGACTAGTCTACGAGCAGTACTTC
abundance: many; v_gene: TRBV5-1; d_gene: -; j_gene: TRBJ2-1; len: 13; CDR3aa: CASSAGTYNEQFF; CDR3nt: TGCGCCAGCAGCGCGGGGACCTACAATGAGCAGTTCTTC
abundance: few; v_gene: TRBV2; d_gene: -; j_gene: TRBJ2-7; len: 16; CDR3aa: CASSEEDLDKRYEQYF; CDR3nt: TGTGCCAGCAGTGAAGAGGATCTGGACAAACGTTACGAGCAGTACTTC
abundance: many; v_gene: TRBV10-3; d_gene: TRBD1; j_gene: TRBJ2-3; len: 18; CDR3aa: CAISVLRDRGSSTDTQYF; CDR3nt: TGTGCCATCAGTGTACTCCGGGACAGGGGCTCCAGCACAGATACGCAGTATTTT
abundance: many; v_gene: TRBV2; d_gene: -; j_gene: TRBJ2-2; len: 15; CDR3aa: CASSQSGTMTGELFF; CDR3nt: TGTGCCAGCAGCCAAAGTGGGACCATGACCGGGGAGCTGTTTTTT
abundance: many; v_gene: TRBV28; d_gene: -; j_gene: TRBJ1-5; len: 15; CDR3aa: CASRTYRGSNQPQHF; CDR3nt: TGTGCCAGCAGGACATACCGAGGGAGCAATCAGCCCCAGCATTTT